This TCR beta chain was profiled in a study of blood T cell repertoires in COVID-19. Whole-study context: Acute and convalescent COVID-19 samples came from the United States, Italy and Spain. PBMCs, B-cell-depleted T cells, or T cells provided the cDNA or gDNA that made up the material.

V lost 4 bases and J lost 5; bases outside the gene matches: 6. Germline V gene sequence: CDR1 SGHNT, CDR2 YYREEE (reference sequence). The CDR3 runs to 14 residues. In the authors' methods: How many nucleated cells were present was estimated from reference gene primer amplification. The protocol was immunoSEQ multiplex PCR, while the TCRdb copy is restricted to in-frame clones and leaves out a portion. From that table come the V and J calls and clone size; the DNA was used to work out D and trimming. The profile shows some 14,000 clones, roughly 80% of them singletons. The sample taken for sequencing was peripheral blood. V is TRBV5-4 and J is TRBJ2-3, with 8 bases fitting TRBD1. This TCR derives from an elderly woman with acute or convalescent COVID-19. The CDR3 coding sequence is TGTGCCAGCAGCAGAGGACAGGGTTTAGATACGCAGTATTTT. Translating gives CASSRGQGLDTQYF.